The 32 T cell receptor beta chains listed next were all sequenced from one sample in a study of blood T cell repertoires in COVID-19. The method was immunoSEQ multiplex PCR; TCRdb's version includes in-frame clones alone and lacks a portion of them. The data contain 240,000 or so clones, around 86% of them seen just once; the ten biggest clones take up about 2.1%. Input material: PBMCs or T cells enriched from blood (not recorded which). The origin of the receptors is a woman in her 50s who had recovered from COVID-19.

This clone was recorded a few times. V is TRBV4-1 and J is TRBJ1-6; no clear D gene. Germline V gives CDR1 MGHRA, CDR2 YSYEKL. V dropped 0 bases and J dropped 8 bases, with 14 bases sitting between them. This CDR3 is 16 amino acids long. The CDR3 coding sequence is TGCGCCAGCAGCCAAGAAGAGGGTGCGGTTTATTCACCCCTCCACTTT. It encodes CASSQEEGAVYSPLHF.

This clone occurred once. V and J are TRBV11-2 and TRBJ2-1, with 7 bases matching TRBD2. V lost 4 bases and J lost 0; bases outside the gene matches: 9. This CDR3 has 17 amino acids. CDR1 is SGHAT and CDR2 is FQNNGV in the germline V gene. The CDR3 DNA reads TGTGCCAGCAGCTCCGTAAGCGGGAAGAGCTCCTACAATGAGCAGTTCTTC. This codes for CASSSVSGKSSYNEQFF.

The chain combines TRBV29-1 with TRBJ2-3; the D gene is possibly TRBD2 (5 bases). This CDR3 is built from 13 residues. Germline lookup yields CDR1 SQVTM and CDR2 ANQGSEA. With 7 bases removed from V and 1 base from J, the gap between germline ends came to 12 bases. CDR3 in DNA: TGCAGCGGCACTAGAGGAGGCACAGATACGCAGTATTTT. It is translated as CSGTRGGTDTQYF.

V is TRBV5-1 and J is TRBJ2-7, with D possibly TRBD1 on 6 matching bases. Trimming left V 1 base short and J 1 base short, with 9 bases between. This CDR3 is built from 14 residues. The germline V gene has CDR1 SGHRS and CDR2 YFSETQ. The DNA of the CDR3 is TGCGCCAGCAGCTTGATAACAGGGTCCTACGAGCAGTACTTC. As protein: CASSLITGSYEQYF.

This chain connects TRBV7-6 to TRBJ2-1; 11 bases line up with TRBD2. After removal of 1 base from V and 7 bases from J, the junction contained 3 bases not matched to a gene. The length of the CDR3 is 15 residues. Germline loops: CDR1 SGHVS, CDR2 FNYEAQ. CDR3 sequence (DNA): TGTGCCAGCAGCTTAGTGACTAGCGGGATTAATGAGCAGTTCTTC. Its translation is CASSLVTSGINEQFF.

This chain links TRBV7-9 with TRBJ2-6, with D maybe TRBD1 (6 bases). Trimming left V 4 bases short and J 3 bases short, with 22 bases between. Germline V CDR1 and CDR2: SEHNR, FQNEAQ (reference sequence). The CDR3 runs to 19 residues. CDR3 region: CASSSRLGNRVDGANVLTF. As DNA, the CDR3 is TGTGCCAGCAGCTCCCGGCTGGGTAACAGGGTGGATGGGGCCAACGTCCTGACTTTC. Together with reference TRBV7-9 and TRBJ2-6, the CDR3 gives the full variable domain: DTGVSQNPRHKITKRGQNVTFRCDPISEHNRLYWYRQTLGQGPEFLTYFQNEAQLEKSRLLSDRFSAERPKGSFSTLEIQRTEQGDSAMYLCASSSRLGNRVDGANVLTFGAGSRLTVL.

The rearrangement uses TRBV7-3 and TRBJ1-1; 8 nucleotides match TRBD1. The CDR3 runs 13 residues. The V gene end was trimmed by 5 bases and the J gene end by 4 bases; junction bases not matched to a gene: 3. From germline, CDR1 is SGHTA and CDR2 FQGTGA. Written as DNA, the CDR3 is TGTGCCAGCAGCCCAGGGGGCGCCACTGAAGCTTTCTTT. The encoded protein is CASSPGGATEAFF.

The V call is TRBV30, the J call TRBJ2-7, with 8 positions matching TRBD1. V trimming: 4 bases; J trimming: 4 bases; junction bases outside the gene matches: 9. From germline, CDR1 is GTSNPN and CDR2 SVGIG (reference sequence). The CDR3 totals 14 residues. This chain's CDR3 is CAWTGTGLSYEQYF. The CDR3 bases are TGTGCCTGGACCGGGACAGGTCTGAGTTACGAGCAGTACTTC.

V gene TRBV7-2 combines with J gene TRBJ2-5; no reliable D call. Germline CDR1 reads SGHTA; CDR2 reads FQGNSA. V lost 6 bases to trimming and J lost 4 bases, with 12 bases between them. The CDR3 extends over 13 amino acids. CDR3 protein: CASRLNIAETQYF. The CDR3 coding sequence is TGTGCCAGCAGACTAAACATAGCAGAGACCCAGTACTTC.

Only a few counts were recorded for this clone. The chain employs TRBV7-2 and TRBJ1-4; tentatively, D is TRBD1 (6 bases). V lost 5 bases to trimming and J lost 6 bases, with 16 bases between them. Germline V CDR1 and CDR2: SGHTA, FQGNSA. The CDR3 runs 15 residues. The CDR3 region is CASSPQGSGYEKLFF. The CDR3 DNA reads as TGTGCCAGCAGCCCCCAGGGGTCCGGGTATGAAAAACTGTTTTTT. Combining the CDR3 with reference TRBV7-2 and TRBJ1-4 gives the whole variable domain GAGVSQSPSNKVTEKGKDVELRCDPISGHTALYWYRQSLGQGLEFLIYFQGNSAPDKSGLPSDRFSAERTGGSVSTLTIQRTQQEDSAVYLCASSPQGSGYEKLFFGSGTQLSVL.

The V and J genes are TRBV19 and TRBJ1-5; TRBD1 might be the D (6 bases). Germline CDR1 and CDR2: LNHDA and SQIVND (reference sequence). The V gene lost 7 bases and the J gene lost 4 bases, with 20 bases spanning the gap. This CDR3 has 16 residues. CDR3 bases: TGTGCCAGTAAACCCCAGGGGCAGGGGTCAAATCAGCCCCAGCATTTT. Translation: CASKPQGQGSNQPQHF.

The chain carries TRBV15 and TRBJ1-1, with D possibly matching TRBD1 (6 bases). The germline CDR1 and CDR2 sequences are LNHNV and YYDKDF (reference sequence). This CDR3 has 15 amino acids. The V end lost 5 bases, the J end lost 4 bases, and 17 bases lay between the germline ends. The CDR3 is CATSAEEWGRTEAFF. For the CDR3, the DNA is TGTGCCACCAGCGCCGAAGAATGGGGGCGCACTGAAGCTTTCTTT.

This rearrangement joins TRBV2 to TRBJ1-1; perhaps TRBD1 as D (5 bases). The CDR3 totals 11 residues. Germline V gene lookup returns CDR1 SNHLY and CDR2 FYNNEI. The CDR3 is CVRQMNTEAFF. CDR3 sequence (DNA): TGTGTCAGACAGATGAACACTGAAGCTTTCTTT. Full variable domain (outside the CDR3, taken from reference TRBV2 and TRBJ1-1): EPEVTQTPSHQVTQMGQEVILRCVPISNHLYFYWYRQILGQKVEFLVSFYNNEISEKSEIFDDQFSVERPDGSNFTLKIRSTKLEDSAMYFCVRQMNTEAFFGQGTRLTVV.

The rearrangement joins TRBV7-9 to TRBJ2-5; D is unclear. V gave up 4 bases and J gave up 2 bases, with 8 bases separating them. This CDR3 comprises 13 residues. Looked up from germline, CDR1 is SEHNR and CDR2 is FQNEAQ (reference sequence). DNA for the CDR3: TGTGCCAGCAGCTCAACCTATCAAGAGACCCAGTACTTC. Amino acids: CASSSTYQETQYF.

The rearrangement uses TRBV4-3 and TRBJ1-1, with D possibly being TRBD1 (5 bases). Trimming left V 1 base short and J 3 bases short, with 24 bases between. The CDR3 sequence is 19 residues long. CDR1 and CDR2 (germline): LGHNA, YSLEER. The DNA of the CDR3 is TGCGCCAGCAGCCAAGGTTACCAGGCCAGGGCCTTTTCGCACACTGAAGCTTTCTTT. Translating gives CASSQGYQARAFSHTEAFF.

The V call is TRBV5-8, the J call TRBJ2-5; TRBD1 agrees at 11 bases. Trimming at V came to 0 bases and at J to 5 bases, leaving 9 bases not matched to a gene. The CDR3 totals 17 residues. The germline V gene encodes CDR1 SGHTS and CDR2 YDEGEE. CDR3 amino acids: CASSLGTGGTSMETQYF. In DNA, the CDR3 is TGTGCCAGCAGCTTGGGGACAGGGGGCACTAGTATGGAGACCCAGTACTTC.

V gene TRBV9 combines with J gene TRBJ1-6; 9 bases map to TRBD1. Germline loops: CDR1 SGDLS, CDR2 YYNGEE. The V gene end was trimmed by 4 bases and the J gene end by 12 bases; junction bases not matched to a gene: 8. The CDR3 loop spans 14 amino acids. The CDR3 reads CASSPWDRARPLHF. CDR3 sequence (DNA): TGTGCCAGCAGCCCTTGGGACAGGGCAAGACCCCTCCACTTT. The full variable domain, completed using reference TRBV9 and TRBJ1-6, is DSGVTQTPKHLITATGQRVTLRCSPRSGDLSVYWYQQSLDQGLQFLIQYYNGEERAKGNILERFSAQQFPDLHSELNLSSLELGDSALYFCASSPWDRARPLHFGNGTRLTVT.

The V gene is TRBV11-3, the J gene TRBJ1-6; TRBD1 matches 10 bases. CDR1 is SGHNT, CDR2 YENEEA, per germline. This CDR3 is built from 12 residues. V dropped 10 bases and J dropped 9; count of bases not matched to a gene: 3. CDR3 DNA: TGTGCCACTCGACAGGGGGCTTCACCCCTCCACTTT. This encodes CATRQGASPLHF. The full variable domain, its missing parts supplied by reference TRBV11-3 and TRBJ1-6, is EAGVVQSPRYKIIEKKQPVAFWCNPISGHNTLYWYLQNLGQGPELLIRYENEEAVDDSQLPKDRFSAERLKGVDSTLKIQPAELGDSAVYLCATRQGASPLHFGNGTRLTVT.

The chain carries TRBV28 and TRBJ1-5; TRBD1 matches at 7 bases. The J segment lost 7 bases and the V segment lost 6 bases, leaving 6 bases of the junction unmatched. From germline, CDR1 is MDHEN and CDR2 SYDVKM. The CDR3 runs to 13 residues. CDR3 nucleotide sequence: TGTGCCAGCAGATCTGACAGGGCCCAGCCCCAGCATTTT. Its translation is CASRSDRAQPQHF.

The chain couples TRBV3-1 (or the pseudogene TRBV3-2) to TRBJ2-1, with 9 nucleotides matching TRBD2. CDR3 length equals 13 residues. Germline loops: CDR1 LGHDT, CDR2 YNNKEL (reference sequence). Unmatched junction bases numbered 2, after V lost 1 base and J lost 10 bases. In DNA form, the CDR3 reads TGTGCCAGCAGCCAAGGGACTAGCGTGGAGCAGTTCTTC. Translated: CASSQGTSVEQFF.

The J gene is TRBJ2-1, the V gene TRBV18; D unclear. Per the germline V gene, CDR1 is KGHSH and CDR2 is LQKENI. The V end lost 4 bases, the J end lost 8 bases, and 12 bases lay between the germline ends. This CDR3 region has 13 residues. CDR3 protein: CASSLELWDEQFF. CDR3 DNA sequence: TGTGCCAGCTCACTGGAGCTTTGGGATGAGCAGTTCTTC.

The V gene is TRBV4-3, the J gene TRBJ1-2; TRBD1 matches 9 bases. The CDR3 spans 15 residues. The ends lost 4 bases at V and 4 bases at J; junction bases unmatched: 7. The germline V gene encodes CDR1 LGHNA and CDR2 YSLEER. For the CDR3, the DNA is TGCGCCAGCAGCCCCATCGACAGGGGGATCTATGGCTACACCTTC. Protein: CASSPIDRGIYGYTF.

This chain joins TRBV11-3 and TRBJ2-4; D possibly corresponds to TRBD1 (6 bases). Trimming pared 2 bases from V and 0 bases from J, leaving 11 bases between. In germline, CDR1 is SGHNT, CDR2 YENEEA. This CDR3 is 16 amino acids long. The CDR3 reads CASSLQGLLAKNIQYF. The DNA of the CDR3 is TGTGCCAGCAGCTTACAGGGGTTGTTAGCCAAAAACATTCAGTACTTC.

CDR3 coding DNA: TGTGCCAGTGCCCTACGGGGAGTCGAAAACACCATATATTTT. This translates into CASALRGVENTIYF. The chain recombines TRBV19 with TRBJ1-3; D is unresolved. V was pared by 8 bases and J by 6 bases, with 17 bases between. Per the germline V gene, CDR1 is LNHDA and CDR2 is SQIVND (reference sequence). The length of the CDR3 is 14 residues.

The table lists this clone with a count of one. The CDR3 protein is CASSAPRTGSNYGYTF. CDR3 DNA sequence: TGTGCCAGCAGCGCTCCTCGGACAGGGAGTAACTATGGCTACACCTTC. The chain uses TRBV4-2 and TRBJ1-2, with 8 bases lining up with TRBD1. Germline V gives CDR1 LGHNA, CDR2 YNFKEQ. The ends lost 5 bases at V and 1 base at J; junction bases unmatched: 9. The CDR3 totals 16 residues.

The gene calls are TRBV6-5 and TRBJ1-3, with TRBD1 as a possible D gene (6 bases). CDR3 size: 16 residues. Germline CDR1 reads MNHEY; CDR2 reads SVGAGI. V was shortened by 2 bases and J by 0 bases, with 11 bases between the two germline ends. The CDR3 loop reads CASSYGGPDSGNTIYF. Written as DNA, the CDR3 is TGTGCCAGCAGTTACGGGGGCCCCGACTCTGGAAACACCATATATTTT.

This chain links TRBV2 with TRBJ1-3; D not resolved. The V end was cut by 7 bases, the J end by 4 bases, with 11 bases between. Germline CDR1 is SNHLY and CDR2 is FYNNEI. This CDR3 is built from 13 residues. The CDR3 DNA reads as TGTGCCAGCACGTTAGAGGAGGGAAACACCATATATTTT. Translated: CASTLEEGNTIYF.

The CDR3 region is CASSYSGQINYGYTF. The CDR3 DNA is TGTGCCAGCAGTTACTCCGGACAGATAAACTATGGCTACACCTTC. This sequence joins TRBV6-2 or TRBV6-3 and TRBJ1-2, with D possibly TRBD1 on 6 matching bases. V was cut by 0 bases and J by 2 bases, with 10 bases left in between. The CDR3 length is 15 residues. Germline CDR1 MNHEY, CDR2 SVGEGT.

Only a few counts were recorded for this clone. The chain links TRBV29-1 to TRBJ1-1, with a possible D match to TRBD1 (6 bases). The germline CDR1 and CDR2 sequences are SQVTM and ANQGSEA. Trimming took 6 bases from V and 6 from J, leaving 14 bases between them. There are 12 residues in the CDR3. This CDR3 is CSVKGGNAEAFF. CDR3 coding DNA: TGCAGCGTCAAAGGGGGAAACGCTGAAGCTTTCTTT.

This clone showed up just once. The gene calls are TRBV18 and TRBJ1-1; a possible D gene is TRBD1 (5 bases). Germline CDR1 reads KGHSH; CDR2 reads LQKENI. Deletions cut 4 bases from V and 1 base from J, with 13 bases between. The CDR3 extends over 15 amino acids. This CDR3 is CASSRVDKGNTEAFF. In nucleotides, the CDR3 is TGTGCCAGCTCACGTGTGGACAAGGGGAACACTGAAGCTTTCTTT.

This clone turned up a few times. This chain links TRBV11-3 with TRBJ2-7; 15 nucleotides agree with TRBD2. The V and J ends lost 5 bases and 7 bases, in that order; junction bases with no gene match: 6. There are 15 residues in the CDR3. The germline V gene has CDR1 SGHNT and CDR2 YENEEA. CDR3 nucleotide sequence: TGTGCCAGCAGCCGGGGACTAGCGGGAGGATTTGAGCAGTACTTC. Protein product: CASSRGLAGGFEQYF. Full variable domain (remainder filled in from reference TRBV11-3 and TRBJ2-7): EAGVVQSPRYKIIEKKQPVAFWCNPISGHNTLYWYLQNLGQGPELLIRYENEEAVDDSQLPKDRFSAERLKGVDSTLKIQPAELGDSAVYLCASSRGLAGGFEQYFGPGTRLTVT.

This clone has just a few counts. The chain recombines TRBV5-1 with TRBJ1-6; D is unclear. Germline CDR1 reads SGHRS; CDR2 reads YFSETQ. This CDR3 region has 13 residues. V was shortened by 5 bases and J by 5 bases, with 8 bases between the two germline ends. The CDR3 sequence is CASSHGDNSPLHF. The CDR3 DNA reads as TGCGCCAGCAGTCACGGAGATAATTCACCCCTCCACTTT.